This T cell receptor beta chain came from a study of cytomegalovirus exposure and HLA in healthy donors. At the level of the study: Unique TCR beta sequences numbering approximately 100 million came from about 180 million T cells in an earlier analysis.

Study-wide results and caveats: A missense variant in DCLRE1C was later tied to TCR beta V- and J-gene trimming. Later analysis identified around 15,000 TCR beta sequences associated with HLA alleles, using a false discovery rate threshold of 0.05.

After removal of 6 bases from V and 3 bases from J, the junction contained 2 bases not matched to a gene. CDR1 and CDR2 from the germline V gene are MNHEY and SVGAGI. The CDR3 is 13 amino acids. To note about this clone: The antigen is not known.

As for the donors, each was a healthy bone marrow donor. The PCR ran on 60 Vbeta and 13 Jbeta primers. Sequencing used immunoSEQ multiplex PCR; TCRdb keeps in-frame clones, though not all of them. The sample carries 110,000 or so clones, around 70% recorded once. This receptor was taken from a middle-aged woman in good health and CMV-seropositive. This chain connects TRBV6-5 to TRBJ2-7; 10 positions match TRBD2. The sample consisted of PBMCs. CDR3 sequence: CASRKREGYEQYF. The CDR3 DNA reads as TGTGCCAGCAGGAAGCGGGAGGGCTACGAGCAGTACTTC.